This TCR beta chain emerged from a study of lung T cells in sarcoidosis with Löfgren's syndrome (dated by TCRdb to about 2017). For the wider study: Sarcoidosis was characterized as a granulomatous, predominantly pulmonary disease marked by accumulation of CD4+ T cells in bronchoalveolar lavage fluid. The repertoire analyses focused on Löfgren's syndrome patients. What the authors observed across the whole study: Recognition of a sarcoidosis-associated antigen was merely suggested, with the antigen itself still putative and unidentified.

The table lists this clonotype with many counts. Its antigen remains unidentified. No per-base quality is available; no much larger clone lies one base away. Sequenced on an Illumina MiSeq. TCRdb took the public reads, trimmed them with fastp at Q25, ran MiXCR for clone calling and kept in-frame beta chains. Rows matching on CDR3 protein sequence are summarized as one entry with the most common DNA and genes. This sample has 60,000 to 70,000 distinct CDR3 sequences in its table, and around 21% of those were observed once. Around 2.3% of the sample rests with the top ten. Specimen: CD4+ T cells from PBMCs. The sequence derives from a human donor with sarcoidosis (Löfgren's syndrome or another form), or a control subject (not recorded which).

At the DNA level, the sequence is TGCAGTGTTCCCCGGGGTACCGGTGGGTACGAGCAGTACTTC. The encoded protein is CSVPRGTGGYEQYF. The sequence is built from TRBV20-1 and TRBJ2-7; the D segment could be TRBD2, given 5 matching bases. V loses 7 bases, J loses 4 bases, and the germline ends lie 20 bases apart. From its cysteine to its phenylalanine, the CDR3 spans 14 amino acids. Just the 42-base CDR3 DNA is kept, in frame starting at base 1. As encoded in the germline V gene (reference sequence), CDR1 is DFQATT while CDR2 is SNEGSKA.